This T cell receptor beta chain is from a study of T cells in Graves' hyperthyroidism and ophthalmopathy. The study enrolled patients aged 18 to 65 with newly diagnosed hyperthyroidism of under 2 months' duration. Amplification of TCR beta CDR3 regions was performed using RNA transcripts as template. Primed by the HTBI set, a first-round RT-PCR was run on the TCR CDR3. TCRdb itself ran the multiplex PCR reads through MiXCR, one entry per CDR3 protein. The sample carries a few hundred thousand distinct CDR3 sequences, 25% recorded once. This clonotype was recorded a few times. Deletions cut 2 bases from V and 2 bases from J, with 16 bases between. Germline V gene sequence: CDR1 SGHRS, CDR2 YFSETQ. The CDR3 is 16 residues long.

This chain joins TRBV5-1 and TRBJ2-5, with D maybe TRBD1 (5 bases). This receptor was taken from a man between 45 and 60 years old with Graves' hyperthyroidism. Sequences were obtained from blood. CDR3 in DNA: TGCGCCAGCAGCTTACGTTCGAGACAGATACAAGAGACCCAGTACTTC. Its protein is CASSLRSRQIQETQYF.